These T cell receptor beta chains were read from a single sample in a study of spatial heterogeneity in lung cancer. Each CDR3 protein is one row after TCRdb ran MiXCR on the 5' RACE reads. The sample consists of about 530 distinct CDR3 sequences, approximately 34% of them appearing once. Sequencing used normal lung tissue next to the tumor, obtained at surgery. The origin of the receptors is a male donor with early-stage non-small cell lung cancer. Each CDR3 is given with its conserved first and last residue. Each record gives: clone size, J gene, V gene, D gene, CDR3 length, CDR3 DNA, CDR3 protein. A D gene is named only where the DNA matches it firmly. Clone size is stated in some rows and not others, as once, few, many or a class when expanded.

clone_size: NA
j_call: TRBJ2-1
v_call: TRBV5-5
d_call: NA
cdr3_length: 15
cdr3_nt: TGTGCCAGCAGCTTTGTGGGCCGGTCCTACAATGAGCAGTTCTTC
cdr3_aa: CASSFVGRSYNEQFF

clone_size: NA
j_call: TRBJ1-1
v_call: TRBV7-8
d_call: NA
cdr3_length: 12
cdr3_nt: TGTGCCAGCAGCTTAGCGCCCTTTGAAGCTTTCTTT
cdr3_aa: CASSLAPFEAFF

clone_size: NA
j_call: TRBJ2-5
v_call: TRBV2
d_call: TRBD1
cdr3_length: 12
cdr3_nt: TGTGCCAGCACCGGGACAGGAGAGACCCAGTACTTC
cdr3_aa: CASTGTGETQYF

clone_size: large
j_call: TRBJ2-5
v_call: TRBV27
d_call: NA
cdr3_length: 15
cdr3_nt: TGTGCCAGCAGTTTAGCCCCCGGGACCCAAGAGACCCAGTACTTC
cdr3_aa: CASSLAPGTQETQYF

clone_size: large
j_call: TRBJ1-6
v_call: TRBV4-3
d_call: NA
cdr3_length: 14
cdr3_nt: TGCGCCAGCAGCCGTTGGGACTATAATTCACCCCTCCACTTT
cdr3_aa: CASSRWDYNSPLHF

clone_size: few
j_call: TRBJ2-3
v_call: TRBV20-1
d_call: NA
cdr3_length: 12
cdr3_nt: TGCAGCGGGCTGCCTAGCACAGATACGCAGTATTTT
cdr3_aa: CSGLPSTDTQYF

clone_size: large
j_call: TRBJ2-1
v_call: TRBV11-2
d_call: TRBD2
cdr3_length: 15
cdr3_nt: TGTGCCAGCAGCCCCGGGACTAGCGGGTTGAATGAGCAGTTCTTC
cdr3_aa: CASSPGTSGLNEQFF

clone_size: NA
j_call: TRBJ2-1
v_call: TRBV6-1
d_call: NA
cdr3_length: 13
cdr3_nt: TGTGCCAGCCTTCTGGGGGAAGGGAATGAGCAGTTCTTC
cdr3_aa: CASLLGEGNEQFF

clone_size: medium-sized
j_call: TRBJ1-5
v_call: TRBV18
d_call: NA
cdr3_length: 14
cdr3_nt: TGTGCCAGCTCACCGGGGGGGGGCGGGCAGCCCCAGCATTTT
cdr3_aa: CASSPGGGGQPQHF

clone_size: NA
j_call: TRBJ2-3
v_call: TRBV4-2
d_call: TRBD2
cdr3_length: 15
cdr3_nt: TGTGCCAGCAGTCTTGAGCGGGAGATCACAGATACGCAGTATTTT
cdr3_aa: CASSLEREITDTQYF

clone_size: hyperexpanded
j_call: TRBJ2-6
v_call: TRBV28
d_call: TRBD1
cdr3_length: 17
cdr3_nt: TGTGCCAGCAGACCAGGACAGGGTAAATCTGGGGCCAACGTCCTGACTTTC
cdr3_aa: CASRPGQGKSGANVLTF

clone_size: NA
j_call: TRBJ2-2
v_call: TRBV20-1
d_call: NA
cdr3_length: 14
cdr3_nt: TGCAGTGCTAGAGTAACCCGAGAGATCGGGGAGCTGTTTTTT
cdr3_aa: CSARVTREIGELFF

clone_size: NA
j_call: TRBJ1-2
v_call: TRBV6-5
d_call: NA
cdr3_length: 14
cdr3_nt: TGTGCCAGCAGTTACTCCGCAGCTAACTATGGCTACACCTTC
cdr3_aa: CASSYSAANYGYTF

clone_size: NA
j_call: TRBJ2-3
v_call: TRBV6-5
d_call: TRBD2
cdr3_length: 16
cdr3_nt: TGTGCCAGCAGCCCAACTAGCGGGAGACCCACAGATACGCAGTATTTT
cdr3_aa: CASSPTSGRPTDTQYF

clone_size: large
j_call: TRBJ2-1
v_call: TRBV4-3
d_call: NA
cdr3_length: 15
cdr3_nt: TGCGCCAGCAGCCAAGACGGACTAAGACACAATGAGCAGTTCTTC
cdr3_aa: CASSQDGLRHNEQFF

clone_size: large
j_call: TRBJ1-1
v_call: TRBV20-1
d_call: NA
cdr3_length: 12
cdr3_nt: TGCAGTGCAAGGACCGCCGGGGGCGAAGCTTTCTTT
cdr3_aa: CSARTAGGEAFF

clone_size: NA
j_call: TRBJ2-7
v_call: TRBV10-3
d_call: NA
cdr3_length: 13
cdr3_nt: TGTGCCATACGGGGGACAGTAATCTACGAGCAGTACTTC
cdr3_aa: CAIRGTVIYEQYF

clone_size: NA
j_call: TRBJ2-3
v_call: TRBV11-2
d_call: NA
cdr3_length: 15
cdr3_nt: TGTGCCAGCAGCGGGTTGCGCGGGAAGACAGATACGCAGTATTTT
cdr3_aa: CASSGLRGKTDTQYF

clone_size: large
j_call: TRBJ2-5
v_call: TRBV29-1
d_call: NA
cdr3_length: 13
cdr3_nt: TGCAGCGTTGAAGTCCCGGGACAAGAGACCCAGTACTTC
cdr3_aa: CSVEVPGQETQYF

clone_size: NA
j_call: TRBJ2-3
v_call: TRBV10-3
d_call: NA
cdr3_length: 12
cdr3_nt: TGTGCCATCAGTTTAGATCACGATACGCAGTATTTT
cdr3_aa: CAISLDHDTQYF

clone_size: large
j_call: TRBJ2-7
v_call: TRBV7-9
d_call: NA
cdr3_length: 12
cdr3_nt: TGTGCCAGCAGCTTAGCAGCCTACGAGCAGTACTTC
cdr3_aa: CASSLAAYEQYF